The T cell receptor (beta chain) described here comes from a study of blood T cell repertoires in COVID-19. For the study at large: Acute and convalescent COVID-19 samples came from the United States, Italy and Spain. The analysed material was cDNA or gDNA that came from T cells, B-cell-depleted T cells, or PBMCs.

Methods used by the authors: Reference gene primer amplification in the assay estimated nucleated cell counts. Produced via immunoSEQ multiplex PCR; TCRdb's table is partial and in-frame only. V and J calls and clone size are given by that table; D and trimming were obtained from the DNA. The data show roughly 120,000 clones, just over 70% seen once. Per the germline V gene, CDR1 is SGHRS and CDR2 is YFSETQ. The CDR3 has 15 amino acids. Trimming took 1 base from V and 5 from J; bases not matched to a gene: 2. Sequencing input: peripheral blood. This chain connects TRBV5-1 to TRBJ2-5; 13 bases are shared with TRBD2. The TCR comes from a human donor with acute or convalescent COVID-19. The donor label of this sample is uncertain. CDR3 sequence (DNA): TGCGCCAGCAGCTTGACTAGCGGGGGGGCCGAGACCCAGTACTTC. Translation: CASSLTSGGAETQYF.